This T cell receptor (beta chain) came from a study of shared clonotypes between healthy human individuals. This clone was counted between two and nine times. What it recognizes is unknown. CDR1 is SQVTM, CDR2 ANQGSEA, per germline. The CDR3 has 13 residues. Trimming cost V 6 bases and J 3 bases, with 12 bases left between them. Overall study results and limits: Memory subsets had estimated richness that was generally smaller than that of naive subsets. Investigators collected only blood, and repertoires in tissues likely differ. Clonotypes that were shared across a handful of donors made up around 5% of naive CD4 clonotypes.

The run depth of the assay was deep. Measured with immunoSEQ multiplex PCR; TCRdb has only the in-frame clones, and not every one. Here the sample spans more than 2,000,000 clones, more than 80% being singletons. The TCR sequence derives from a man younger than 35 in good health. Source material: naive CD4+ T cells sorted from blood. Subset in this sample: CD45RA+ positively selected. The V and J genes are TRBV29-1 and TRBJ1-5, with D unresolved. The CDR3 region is CSVGFGSNQPQHF. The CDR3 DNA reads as TGCAGCGTAGGCTTCGGATCCAATCAGCCCCAGCATTTT. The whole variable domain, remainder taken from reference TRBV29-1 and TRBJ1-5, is SAVISQKPSRDICQRGTSLTIQCQVDSQVTMMFWYRQQPGQSLTLIATANQGSEATYESGFVIDKFPISRPNLTFSTLTVSNMSPEDSSIYLCSVGFGSNQPQHFGDGTRLSIL.